The 10 T cell receptor beta chains given below trace back to one sample, sequenced in a study of CD8+CD57+ T cells in acquired aplastic anemia. The TCR beta profiling, which covered VDJ combination and CDR3 sequence, was carried out using genomic DNA as the template. One entry per CDR3 protein, called by TCRdb with MiXCR from the reads. The repertoire holds about 270,000 distinct CDR3 sequences, with 45% to 65% as singletons. The material sequenced was sorted CD4+, CD8+, or CD8+CD57+ T cells (not recorded which) from PBMCs. These receptors all come from a human donor with severe aplastic anemia or a healthy control (not recorded which).

In its sample, this clonotype was seen many times. The rearrangement links TRBV9 to TRBJ2-2; TRBD2 matches at 9 bases. Germline V lookup: CDR1 SGDLS, CDR2 YYNGEE. Trimming at V came to 4 bases and at J to 4 bases, leaving 2 bases not matched to a gene. CDR3 length equals 14 residues. The CDR3 sequence: CASSLGLATGELFF. The CDR3 bases are TGTGCCAGCAGCCTGGGACTAGCCACCGGGGAGCTGTTTTTT.

V usage is TRBV7-9 and J usage is TRBJ2-3; tentative D call: TRBD1 (6 bases). V lost 5 bases, J lost 2 bases, and 17 bases lay in between. Germline V CDR1 and CDR2: SEHNR, FQNEAQ (reference sequence). The CDR3 has 16 residues. Written as DNA, the CDR3 is TGTGCCAGCAGCCTGGGACACCTTTCAGCCACAGATACGCAGTATTTT. Protein sequence: CASSLGHLSATDTQYF.

This clonotype was counted ten times or more. J is TRBJ1-1 and V is TRBV11-3, with D perhaps matching TRBD1 (5 bases). The ends were cut back, 9 bases at V and 7 bases at J, with 24 bases in the middle. CDR3 size: 15 residues. Germline CDR1 and CDR2: SGHNT and YENEEA. The CDR3 here is CASPPLPGLAGEAFF. The CDR3 DNA reads as TGTGCCAGTCCACCCCTACCAGGGTTGGCAGGTGAAGCTTTCTTT.

V and J are TRBV2 and TRBJ1-2, with D uncertain. The CDR3 is made up of 16 amino acids. CDR1 SNHLY and CDR2 FYNNEI come from the germline V gene. V was clipped by 1 base and J by 2 bases, with 14 bases between them. CDR3 in DNA: TGTGCCAGCAGTGAAGGTTCGGGCAGATCAAACTATGGCTACACCTTC. It is translated as CASSEGSGRSNYGYTF.

The J gene is TRBJ1-3, the V gene TRBV7-9; maybe TRBD1 (5 bases). Trimming removed 1 base from V and 8 bases from J, with 12 bases in between. CDR1 is SEHNR, CDR2 FQNEAQ, per germline (reference sequence). The CDR3 extends over 14 amino acids. The DNA for the CDR3 is TGTGCCAGCAGCTTAGGAAGTCCAGGGCACACCATATATTTT. Amino acids: CASSLGSPGHTIYF.

This clonotype was counted ten times or more. V is TRBV20-1 and J is TRBJ2-1; D uncertain. V lost 4 bases to trimming and J lost 1 base, with 8 bases between them. CDR3 length: 13 amino acids. CDR1 is DFQATT, CDR2 SNEGSKA, per germline (reference sequence). The DNA of the CDR3 is TGCAGTGCTATTTTCCGATCCTACAATGAGCAGTTCTTC. Protein product: CSAIFRSYNEQFF.

The DNA of the CDR3 is TGTGCCAGCAGCTTAGACAGGGTTGAAGCTTTCTTT. Translated, it gives CASSLDRVEAFF. The J gene is TRBJ1-1, the V gene TRBV7-2; TRBD1 might be the D (6 bases). The CDR3 sequence is 12 residues long. Germline V gene lookup returns CDR1 SGHTA and CDR2 FQGNSA. V was trimmed by 1 base and J by 7 bases, leaving 7 bases between them.

In this sample, this clonotype turned up many times. CDR3 coding DNA: TGCGCCAGCAGCTTGTGGACAGGGTCCTACGAGCAGTACTTC. This translates into CASSLWTGSYEQYF. The chain couples TRBV5-1 to TRBJ2-7; 8 bases map to TRBD1. The CDR3 loop spans 14 amino acids. Trimming at V came to 1 base and at J to 1 base, leaving 1 base not matched to a gene. Germline V lookup: CDR1 SGHRS, CDR2 YFSETQ.

This clonotype was counted many times. The chain uses TRBV11-2 and TRBJ1-2; D unresolved. The V gene lost 0 bases and the J gene lost 1 base, with 6 bases spanning the gap. The CDR3 loop spans 14 amino acids. Germline V gene lookup returns CDR1 SGHAT and CDR2 FQNNGV. The CDR3 sequence is CASSLDPSNYGYTF. In nucleotides, the CDR3 is TGTGCCAGCAGCTTAGATCCAAGTAACTATGGCTACACCTTC. Filled out from reference TRBV11-2 and TRBJ1-2, the complete variable domain reads EAGVAQSPRYKIIEKRQSVAFWCNPISGHATLYWYQQILGQGPKLLIQFQNNGVVDDSQLPKDRFSAERLKGVDSTLKIQPAKLEDSAVYLCASSLDPSNYGYTFGSGTRLTVV.

This rearrangement joins TRBV7-3 to TRBJ1-3; D may be TRBD1 (6 bases). Germline CDR1 and CDR2: SGHTA and FQGTGA. The CDR3 contains 17 residues. V gave up 5 bases and J gave up 3 bases, with 20 bases separating them. CDR3 sequence (DNA): TGTGCCAGCAGCCCCGTCGCGGGCCAAGGGGGTGGAAACACCATATATTTT. Residues: CASSPVAGQGGGNTIYF.